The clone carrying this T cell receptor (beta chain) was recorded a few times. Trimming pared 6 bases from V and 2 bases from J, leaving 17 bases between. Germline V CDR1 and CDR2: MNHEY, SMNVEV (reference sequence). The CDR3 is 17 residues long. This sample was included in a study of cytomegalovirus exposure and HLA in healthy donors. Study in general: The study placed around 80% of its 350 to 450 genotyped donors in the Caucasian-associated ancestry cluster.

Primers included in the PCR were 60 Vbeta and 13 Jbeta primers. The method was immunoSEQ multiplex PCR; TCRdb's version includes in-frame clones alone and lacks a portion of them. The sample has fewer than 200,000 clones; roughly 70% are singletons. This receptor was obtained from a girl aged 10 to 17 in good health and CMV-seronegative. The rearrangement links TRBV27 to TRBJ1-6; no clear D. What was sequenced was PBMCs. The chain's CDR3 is CASRVTASPTYNSPLHF. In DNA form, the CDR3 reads TGTGCCAGCAGAGTGACTGCCTCCCCTACCTATAATTCACCCCTCCACTTT.